The 5 T cell receptor beta chains listed next were all sequenced from one sample in a study of CD8+CD57+ T cells in acquired aplastic anemia. It was genomic DNA that served as the template for profiling TCR beta VDJ and CDR3. TCRdb independently ran MiXCR on the reads; one entry per CDR3 protein. The sample includes just over 450,000 distinct CDR3 sequences, about a third of them seen just once. Patients sequenced had flow cytometry evidence of CD8+CD57+ cell expansion. Sequenced material: sorted CD4+, CD8+, or CD8+CD57+ T cells (not recorded which) from PBMCs. These receptors all come from a human donor with aplastic anemia.

About this clonotype itself: A read error is possible here, since a much larger clone lies one base away. This is likely a read error, given that the CDR3 carries no conserved phenylalanine or tryptophan at its end. The gene calls are TRBV5-1 and TRBJ1-2; 9 bases agree with TRBD1. The CDR3 contains 15 residues. V lost 0 bases and J lost 4; bases outside the gene matches: 4. Germline assignment: CDR1 SGHRS and CDR2 YFSETQ. In nucleotides, the CDR3 is TGCGCCAGCAGCTTGGACGGACAGGGGATCTATGGCTACACCTCC. Translated: CASSLDGQGIYGYTS.

The chain employs TRBV11-2 and TRBJ2-3; D is undetermined. CDR1 and CDR2 from the germline V gene are SGHAT and FQNNGV. V was cut by 1 base and J by 0 bases, with 11 bases left in between. The CDR3 spans 16 residues. For the CDR3, the DNA is TGTGCCAGCAGCTTAGGAGCCAGCTTAAGCACAGATACGCAGTATTTT. Residues: CASSLGASLSTDTQYF.

This clonotype was seen a handful of times. The chain links TRBV28 to TRBJ2-5, with 9 bases matching TRBD2. Germline V CDR1 and CDR2: MDHEN, SYDVKM. This CDR3 has 15 residues. V shed 4 bases and J 3 bases; nucleotides not matched to a gene: 6. The CDR3 region is CASSSRGGVEETQYF. CDR3 bases: TGTGCCAGCAGTTCGCGCGGGGGGGTGGAAGAGACCCAGTACTTC.

This clonotype was observed a few times. At one of its ends the junction is not consistent with the germline gene, which may arise from a read error. The V gene is TRBV7-9, the J gene TRBJ2-7; D call uncertain. From germline, CDR1 is SEHNR and CDR2 FQNEAQ (reference sequence). The CDR3 has 14 amino acids. Written as DNA, the CDR3 is TGTCCCAGCAGCTTACGCCAGACCCACTACGAGCAGTACTTC. It yields the protein CPSSLRQTHYEQYF.

The V and J genes are TRBV2 and TRBJ2-7, with no clear D. From germline, CDR1 is SNHLY and CDR2 FYNNEI. The ends were cut back, 3 bases at V and 5 bases at J, with 8 bases in the middle. CDR3 length: 12 amino acids. The CDR3 loop reads CASSESAHEQYF. The CDR3 nucleotides read TGTGCCAGCAGTGAGTCAGCCCACGAGCAGTACTTC.